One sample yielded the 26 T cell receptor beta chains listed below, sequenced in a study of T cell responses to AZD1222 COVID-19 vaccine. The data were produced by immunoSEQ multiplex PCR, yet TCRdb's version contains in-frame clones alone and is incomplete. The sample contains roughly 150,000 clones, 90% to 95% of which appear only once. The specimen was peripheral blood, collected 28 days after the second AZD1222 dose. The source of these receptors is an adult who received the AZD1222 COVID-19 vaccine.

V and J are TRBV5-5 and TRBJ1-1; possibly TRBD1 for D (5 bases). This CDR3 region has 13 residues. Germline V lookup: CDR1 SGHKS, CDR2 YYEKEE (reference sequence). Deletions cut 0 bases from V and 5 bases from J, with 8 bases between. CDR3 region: CASSLAGATEAFF. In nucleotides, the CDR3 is TGTGCCAGCAGCTTGGCCGGGGCAACTGAAGCTTTCTTT.

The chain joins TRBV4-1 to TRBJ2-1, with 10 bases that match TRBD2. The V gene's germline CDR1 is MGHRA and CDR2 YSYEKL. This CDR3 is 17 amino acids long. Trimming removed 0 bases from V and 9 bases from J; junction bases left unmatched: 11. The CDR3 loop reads CASSQDSPSGSVSEQFF. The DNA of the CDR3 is TGCGCCAGCAGCCAAGATAGTCCTAGCGGGAGTGTAAGTGAGCAGTTCTTC.

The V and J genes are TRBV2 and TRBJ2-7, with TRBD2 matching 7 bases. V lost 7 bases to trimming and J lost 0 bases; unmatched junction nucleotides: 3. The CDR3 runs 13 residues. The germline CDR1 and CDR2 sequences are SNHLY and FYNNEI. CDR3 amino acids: CASKSGISYEQYF. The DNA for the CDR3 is TGTGCCAGCAAAAGCGGGATCTCCTACGAGCAGTACTTC.

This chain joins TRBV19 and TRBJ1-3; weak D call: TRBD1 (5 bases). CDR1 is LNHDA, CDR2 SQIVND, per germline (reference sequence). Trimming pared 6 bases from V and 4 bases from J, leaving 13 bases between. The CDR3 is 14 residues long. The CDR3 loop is CASSRRGDGNTIYF. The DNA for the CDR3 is TGTGCCAGTAGCCGGCGGGGGGACGGAAACACCATATATTTT.

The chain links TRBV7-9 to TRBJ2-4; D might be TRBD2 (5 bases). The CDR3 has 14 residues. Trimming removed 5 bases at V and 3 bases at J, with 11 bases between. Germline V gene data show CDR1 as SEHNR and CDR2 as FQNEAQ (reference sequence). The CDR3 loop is CASSPSRGKNIQYF. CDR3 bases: TGTGCCAGCAGCCCGAGCCGGGGCAAAAACATTCAGTACTTC.

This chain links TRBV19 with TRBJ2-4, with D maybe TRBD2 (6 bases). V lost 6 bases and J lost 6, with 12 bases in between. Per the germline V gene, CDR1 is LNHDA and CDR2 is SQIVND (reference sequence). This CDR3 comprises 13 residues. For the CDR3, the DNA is TGTGCCAGTAGGTACCTGGGGGGAAACATTCAGTACTTC. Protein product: CASRYLGGNIQYF.

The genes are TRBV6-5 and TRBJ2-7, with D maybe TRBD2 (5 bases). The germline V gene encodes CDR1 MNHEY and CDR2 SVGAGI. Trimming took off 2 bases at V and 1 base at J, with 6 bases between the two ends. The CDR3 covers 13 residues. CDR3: CASSYEGSYEQYF. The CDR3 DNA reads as TGTGCCAGCAGTTACGAGGGATCCTACGAGCAGTACTTC.

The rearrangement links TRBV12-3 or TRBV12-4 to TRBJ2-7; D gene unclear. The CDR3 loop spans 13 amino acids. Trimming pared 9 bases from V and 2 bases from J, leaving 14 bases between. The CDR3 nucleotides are TGTGCCAGTTACCAGACTGGCACCTACGAGCAGTACTTC. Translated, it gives CASYQTGTYEQYF.

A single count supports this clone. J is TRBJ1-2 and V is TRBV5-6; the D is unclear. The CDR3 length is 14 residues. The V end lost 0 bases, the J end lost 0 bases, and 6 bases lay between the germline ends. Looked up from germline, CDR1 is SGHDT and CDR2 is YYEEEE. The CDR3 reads CASSLGSTNYGYTF. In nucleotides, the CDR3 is TGTGCCAGCAGCTTGGGGTCCACTAACTATGGCTACACCTTC.

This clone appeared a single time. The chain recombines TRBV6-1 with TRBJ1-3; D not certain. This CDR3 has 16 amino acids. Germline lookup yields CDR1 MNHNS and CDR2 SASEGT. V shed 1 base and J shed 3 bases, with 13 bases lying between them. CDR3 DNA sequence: TGTGCCAGCAGTGAAGGTCGAGACTCTGGTGGAAACACCATATATTTT. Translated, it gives CASSEGRDSGGNTIYF.

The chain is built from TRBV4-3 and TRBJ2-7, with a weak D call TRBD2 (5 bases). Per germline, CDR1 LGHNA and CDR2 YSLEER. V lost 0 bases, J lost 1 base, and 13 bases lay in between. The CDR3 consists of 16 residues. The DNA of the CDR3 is TGCGCCAGCAGCCAAGAATGGGAGAGTGATTCCTACGAGCAGTACTTC. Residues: CASSQEWESDSYEQYF.

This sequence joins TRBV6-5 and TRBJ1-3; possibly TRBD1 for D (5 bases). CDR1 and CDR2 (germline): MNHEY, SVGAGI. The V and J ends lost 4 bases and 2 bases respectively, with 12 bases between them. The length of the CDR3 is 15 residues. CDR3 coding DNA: TGTGCCAGCAGTTTCAGTGGGGGTACTGGAAACACCATATATTTT. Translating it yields CASSFSGGTGNTIYF.

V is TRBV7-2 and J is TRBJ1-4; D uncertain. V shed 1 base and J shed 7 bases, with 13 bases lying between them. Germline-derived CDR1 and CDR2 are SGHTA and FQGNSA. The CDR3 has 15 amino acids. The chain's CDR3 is CASSLVPARGEKLFF. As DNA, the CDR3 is TGTGCCAGCAGCTTAGTGCCTGCCCGGGGTGAAAAACTGTTTTTT.

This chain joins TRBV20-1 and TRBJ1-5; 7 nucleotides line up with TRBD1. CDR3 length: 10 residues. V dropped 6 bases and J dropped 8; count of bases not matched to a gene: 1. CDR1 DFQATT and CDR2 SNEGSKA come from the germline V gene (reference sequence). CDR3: CSAGQEPQHF. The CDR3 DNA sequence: TGCAGTGCAGGACAGGAGCCCCAGCATTTT.

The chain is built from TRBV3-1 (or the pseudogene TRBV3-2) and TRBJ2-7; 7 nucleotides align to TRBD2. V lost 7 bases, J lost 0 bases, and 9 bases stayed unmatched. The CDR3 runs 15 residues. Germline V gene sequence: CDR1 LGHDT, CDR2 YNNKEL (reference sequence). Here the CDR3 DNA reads TGTGCCAGCACCCCAGCGGGAAGAAGCTCCTACGAGCAGTACTTC. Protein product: CASTPAGRSSYEQYF.

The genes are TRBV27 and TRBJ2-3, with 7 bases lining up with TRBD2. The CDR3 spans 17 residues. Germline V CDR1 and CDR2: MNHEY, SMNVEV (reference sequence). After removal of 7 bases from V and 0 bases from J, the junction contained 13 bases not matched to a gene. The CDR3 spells CASTRSGLTPSTDTQYF. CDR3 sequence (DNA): TGTGCCAGCACCCGTAGCGGGCTGACGCCTAGCACAGATACGCAGTATTTT.

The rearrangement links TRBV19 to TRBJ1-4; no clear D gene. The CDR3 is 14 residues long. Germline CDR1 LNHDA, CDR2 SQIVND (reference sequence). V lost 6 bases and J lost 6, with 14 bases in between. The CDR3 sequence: CASRWTLTDEKLFF. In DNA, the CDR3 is TGTGCCAGTAGGTGGACGTTGACGGATGAAAAACTGTTTTTT.

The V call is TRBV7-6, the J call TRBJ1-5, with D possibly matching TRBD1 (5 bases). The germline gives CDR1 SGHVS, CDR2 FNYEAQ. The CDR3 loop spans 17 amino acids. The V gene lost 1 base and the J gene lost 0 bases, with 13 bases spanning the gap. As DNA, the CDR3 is TGTGCCAGCAGCTTAGGCAGGGTAAGGGATAGCAATCAGCCCCAGCATTTT. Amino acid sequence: CASSLGRVRDSNQPQHF.

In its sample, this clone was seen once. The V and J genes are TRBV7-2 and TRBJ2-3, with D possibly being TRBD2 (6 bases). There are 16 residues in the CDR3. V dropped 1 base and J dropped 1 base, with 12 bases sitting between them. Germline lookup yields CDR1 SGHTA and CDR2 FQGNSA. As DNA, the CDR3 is TGTGCCAGCAGCTTAGGGGCACTAGCCGGCACAGATACGCAGTATTTT. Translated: CASSLGALAGTDTQYF.

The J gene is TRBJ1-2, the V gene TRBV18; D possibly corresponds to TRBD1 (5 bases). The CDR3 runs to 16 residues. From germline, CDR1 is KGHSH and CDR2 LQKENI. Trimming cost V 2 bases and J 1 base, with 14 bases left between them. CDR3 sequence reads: CASSPVGGLSNYGYTF. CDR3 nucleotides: TGTGCCAGCTCACCAGTCGGGGGGTTGAGTAACTATGGCTACACCTTC.

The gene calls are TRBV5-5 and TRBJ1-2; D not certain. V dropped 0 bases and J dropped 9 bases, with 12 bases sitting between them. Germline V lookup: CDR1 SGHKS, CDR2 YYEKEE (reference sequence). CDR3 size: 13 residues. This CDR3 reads CASSLGRAESYTF. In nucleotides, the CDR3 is TGTGCCAGCAGCTTGGGACGGGCAGAAAGCTACACCTTC.

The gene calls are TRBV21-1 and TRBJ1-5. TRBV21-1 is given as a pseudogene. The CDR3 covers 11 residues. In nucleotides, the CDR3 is TGTAGGGTGTTAAGAAATCAGCCCCAGCATTTT. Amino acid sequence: CRVLRNQPQHF.

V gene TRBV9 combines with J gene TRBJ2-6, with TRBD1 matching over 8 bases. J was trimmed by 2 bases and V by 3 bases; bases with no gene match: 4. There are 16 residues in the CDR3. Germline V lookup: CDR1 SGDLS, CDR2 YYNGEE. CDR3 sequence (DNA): TGTGCCAGCAGCGCACACAGGGGGGCTGGGGCCAACGTCCTGACTTTC. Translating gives CASSAHRGAGANVLTF.

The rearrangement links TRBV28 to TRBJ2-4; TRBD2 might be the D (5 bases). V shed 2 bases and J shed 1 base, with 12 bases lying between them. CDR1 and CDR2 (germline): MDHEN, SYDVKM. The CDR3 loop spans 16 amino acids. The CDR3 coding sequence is TGTGCCAGCAGTTTAGGAGGCGGAGCGGCCAAAAACATTCAGTACTTC. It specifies CASSLGGGAAKNIQYF.

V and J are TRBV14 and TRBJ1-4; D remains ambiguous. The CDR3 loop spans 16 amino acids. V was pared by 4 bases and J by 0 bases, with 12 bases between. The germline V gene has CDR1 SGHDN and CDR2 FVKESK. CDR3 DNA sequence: TGTGCCAGCAGCCGAAGTTTTCGTCCAACTAATGAAAAACTGTTTTTT. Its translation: CASSRSFRPTNEKLFF. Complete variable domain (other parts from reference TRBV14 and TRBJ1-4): EAGVTQFPSHSVIEKGQTVTLRCDPISGHDNLYWYRRVMGKEIKFLLHFVKESKQDESGMPNNRFLAERTGGTYSTLKVQPAELEDSGVYFCASSRSFRPTNEKLFFGSGTQLSVL.

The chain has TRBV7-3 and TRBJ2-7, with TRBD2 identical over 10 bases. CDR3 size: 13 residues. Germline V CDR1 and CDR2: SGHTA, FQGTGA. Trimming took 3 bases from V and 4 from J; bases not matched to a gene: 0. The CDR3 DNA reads TGTGCCAGCAGCTTGACTAGCGGGTACGAGCAGTACTTC. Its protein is CASSLTSGYEQYF.